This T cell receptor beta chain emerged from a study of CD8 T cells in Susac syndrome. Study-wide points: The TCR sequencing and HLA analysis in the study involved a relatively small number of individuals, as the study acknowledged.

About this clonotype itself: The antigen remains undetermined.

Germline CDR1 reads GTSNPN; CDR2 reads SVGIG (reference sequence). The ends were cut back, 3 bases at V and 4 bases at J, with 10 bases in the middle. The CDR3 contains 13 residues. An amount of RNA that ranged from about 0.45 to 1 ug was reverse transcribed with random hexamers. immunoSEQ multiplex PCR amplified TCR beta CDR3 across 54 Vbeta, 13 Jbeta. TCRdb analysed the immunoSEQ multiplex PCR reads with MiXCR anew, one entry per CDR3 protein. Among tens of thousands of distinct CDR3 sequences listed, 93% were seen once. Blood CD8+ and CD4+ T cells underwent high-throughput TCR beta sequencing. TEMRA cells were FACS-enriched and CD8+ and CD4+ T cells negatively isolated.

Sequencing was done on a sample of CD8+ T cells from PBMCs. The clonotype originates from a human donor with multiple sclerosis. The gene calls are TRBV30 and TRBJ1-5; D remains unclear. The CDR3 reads CAWRAGTNQPQHF. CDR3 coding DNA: TGTGCCTGGAGAGCAGGAACTAATCAGCCCCAGCATTTT.